The 23 T cell receptor beta chains reported below all come from one sample, sequenced in a study of CD8 T cells in Susac syndrome. It was with random hexamers that about 0.45 to 1 ug RNA was reverse transcribed. In TCRdb, the immunoSEQ multiplex PCR reads were re-called with MiXCR into one record per CDR3 protein. The table has 110,000 or so distinct CDR3 sequences, 85% to 95% seen once. Sequenced input: CD8+ T cells from PBMCs. The source of these receptors is a human donor in good health.

This chain uses TRBV4-3 with TRBJ2-3; the D is unclear. The CDR3 covers 13 residues. The V gene lost 3 bases and the J gene lost 4 bases, with 8 bases spanning the gap. Germline-derived CDR1 and CDR2 are LGHNA and YSLEER. The CDR3 protein is CASSQQAADTQYF. The CDR3, as DNA: TGCGCCAGCAGCCAGCAGGCGGCAGATACGCAGTATTTT.

This chain connects TRBV10-3 to TRBJ2-6, with 8 bases matching TRBD2. Germline trimming cut 8 bases from V and 0 bases from J; bases unmatched to any gene: 9. Germline CDR1 reads ENHRY; CDR2 reads SYGVKD. The CDR3 extends over 17 amino acids. The CDR3 DNA follows: TGTGCCATCCAGAGCGGGGGAAACCGCTCTGGGGCCAACGTCCTGACTTTC. This translates into CAIQSGGNRSGANVLTF.

This chain uses TRBV12-3 or TRBV12-4 with TRBJ2-5; no reliable D call. This CDR3 spans 14 amino acids. V was cut by 6 bases and J by 1 base, with 12 bases left in between. The CDR3 DNA sequence: TGTGCCAGCAGATCGAACAGAGCCCAAGAGACCCAGTACTTC. Encoded protein: CASRSNRAQETQYF.

The gene calls are TRBV12-3 or TRBV12-4 and TRBJ1-2, with D possibly matching TRBD1 (5 bases). V gave up 3 bases and J gave up 7 bases, with 12 bases separating them. CDR3 length: 13 residues. CDR3 sequence: CASSFAGERGYTF. CDR3 sequence (DNA): TGTGCCAGCAGTTTTGCGGGGGAGCGTGGCTACACCTTC.

J is TRBJ1-3 and V is TRBV5-1; TRBD1 agrees at 8 bases. The CDR3 spans 18 residues. Germline V gene sequence: CDR1 SGHRS, CDR2 YFSETQ. The trim removed 6 bases at V and 0 bases at J, leaving 14 bases unmatched. CDR3 coding DNA: TGCGCCAGCAAGAGTGGGACAGGACCTTTACCCTCTGGAAACACCATATATTTT. Amino acid sequence: CASKSGTGPLPSGNTIYF.

The genes are TRBV6-2 or TRBV6-3 and TRBJ1-1, with D possibly matching TRBD1 (5 bases). Germline V gives CDR1 MNHEY, CDR2 SVGEGT. Between the trimmed V and J ends, which lost 3 bases and 4 bases, there was a span of 18 bases. The CDR3 runs to 16 residues. In DNA form, the CDR3 reads TGTGCCAGCAGTTATGGGACCCTAGCGTCGACCACTGAAGCTTTCTTT. The encoded protein is CASSYGTLASTTEAFF.

J is TRBJ1-1 and V is TRBV3-1; no clear D gene. Germline V gene lookup returns CDR1 LGHDT and CDR2 YNNKEL (reference sequence). CDR3 size: 12 residues. The V end lost 3 bases, the J end lost 1 base, and 3 bases lay between the germline ends. The chain's CDR3 is CASSHWNTEAFF. CDR3 DNA sequence: TGTGCCAGCAGCCACTGGAACACTGAAGCTTTCTTT.

This sequence joins TRBV6-4 and TRBJ2-1; D might be TRBD1 or TRBD2, each matching 5 bases. Per the germline V gene, CDR1 is MRHNA and CDR2 is SNTAGT. Trimming took 6 bases from V and 4 from J, leaving 16 bases between them. CDR3 length: 15 amino acids. CDR3 sequence (DNA): TGTGCCAGCAGAATGACTACCGGGACGTACAATGAGCAGTTCTTC. Protein: CASRMTTGTYNEQFF.

J is TRBJ2-3 and V is TRBV6-2 or TRBV6-3; weak D call: TRBD1 (5 bases). CDR1 is MNHEY and CDR2 is SVGEGT in the germline V gene. This CDR3 spans 16 amino acids. The V and J ends lost 4 bases and 0 bases respectively, with 14 bases between them. The CDR3 DNA is TGTGCCAGCAGTTCTTTCTCCAGGGCTAGCACAGATACGCAGTATTTT. This codes for CASSSFSRASTDTQYF.

V and J are TRBV20-1 and TRBJ1-5, with D possibly matching TRBD1 (5 bases). The germline V and J ends were trimmed by 3 bases and 5 bases, with 23 bases remaining between them. Germline CDR1 DFQATT, CDR2 SNEGSKA (reference sequence). This CDR3 has 17 residues. For the CDR3, the DNA is TGCAGTGCTAGGGACGAATGGGGGACGGAGGATTATCAGCCCCAGCATTTT. It encodes CSARDEWGTEDYQPQHF.

The genes are TRBV2 and TRBJ1-5, with a weak D call TRBD1 (6 bases). V lost 6 bases and J lost 2, with 17 bases in between. The CDR3 loop spans 16 amino acids. Germline values: CDR1 SNHLY, CDR2 FYNNEI. DNA for the CDR3: TGTGCCAGCAGACAGGACAGTCTGTCTGGCAATCAGCCCCAGCATTTT. Translating gives CASRQDSLSGNQPQHF. The whole variable domain, filled in from reference TRBV2 and TRBJ1-5, reads EPEVTQTPSHQVTQMGQEVILRCVPISNHLYFYWYRQILGQKVEFLVSFYNNEISEKSEIFDDQFSVERPDGSNFTLKIRSTKLEDSAMYFCASRQDSLSGNQPQHFGDGTRLSIL.

The chain uses TRBV20-1 and TRBJ2-1; 10 bases are a match to TRBD2. The germline V gene encodes CDR1 DFQATT and CDR2 SNEGSKA (reference sequence). The CDR3 spans 13 residues. Trimming took 6 bases from V and 7 from J; bases not matched to a gene: 6. CDR3 sequence reads: CSAEREGRNEQFF. CDR3 bases: TGCAGTGCCGAGCGGGAGGGCCGGAATGAGCAGTTCTTC.

This chain uses TRBV19 with TRBJ2-3, with TRBD2 identical over 10 bases. CDR1 is LNHDA and CDR2 is SQIVND in the germline V gene (reference sequence). This CDR3 spans 16 amino acids. The V segment lost 5 bases and the J segment 4 bases; nucleotides outside the gene matches: 9. CDR3 bases: TGTGCCAGTAGTTTTCGGACTAGCGGCGGGGCAGATACGCAGTATTTT. Translated, it gives CASSFRTSGGADTQYF.

The V call is TRBV18, the J call TRBJ1-1; possible D gene TRBD1, 5 bases. The CDR3 covers 16 residues. CDR1 KGHSH and CDR2 LQKENI come from the germline V gene. V gave up 1 base and J gave up 0 bases, with 12 bases separating them. The CDR3 region has the DNA TGTGCCAGCTCACCACAGGGGACGGGGATGAACACTGAAGCTTTCTTT. Translating it yields CASSPQGTGMNTEAFF.

This clonotype was observed once. This chain connects TRBV12-3 or TRBV12-4 to TRBJ1-2, with TRBD1 as a possible D gene (5 bases). V was cut by 3 bases and J by 8 bases, with 16 bases left in between. The CDR3 contains 14 residues. DNA for the CDR3: TGTGCCAGCAGTTTTTCGGCGTCGGGGCGCGGCTACACCTTC. Translated, it gives CASSFSASGRGYTF.

The J gene is TRBJ2-4, the V gene TRBV27, with a weak D call TRBD2 (5 bases). V was clipped by 4 bases and J by 3 bases, with 13 bases between them. Germline V CDR1 and CDR2: MNHEY, SMNVEV (reference sequence). This CDR3 has 15 amino acids. The DNA of the CDR3 is TGTGCCAGCAGTTCCCAACAGACTAACAAAAACATTCAGTACTTC. Its translation is CASSSQQTNKNIQYF.

The chain couples TRBV29-1 to TRBJ1-2, with 7 bases identical to TRBD1. The CDR3 spans 13 residues. V trimming: 3 bases; J trimming: 3 bases; junction bases outside the gene matches: 4. Germline V gene lookup returns CDR1 SQVTM and CDR2 ANQGSEA. The CDR3 region is CSVEGDSYYGYTF. The CDR3 DNA reads as TGCAGCGTTGAGGGGGACAGCTACTATGGCTACACCTTC.

This chain links TRBV20-1 with TRBJ1-2; D gene ambiguous. Germline assignment: CDR1 DFQATT and CDR2 SNEGSKA (reference sequence). The CDR3 loop spans 11 amino acids. V was pared by 6 bases and J by 6 bases, with 11 bases between. This chain's CDR3 is CSATDGHGYTF. CDR3 sequence (DNA): TGCAGTGCAACAGACGGTCATGGCTACACCTTC.

This chain uses TRBV29-1 with TRBJ2-1, with 8 bases that match TRBD1. This CDR3 has 12 residues. The junction had 1 base not matched to a gene; V was cut back by 5 bases and J by 4 bases. Per germline, CDR1 SQVTM and CDR2 ANQGSEA. CDR3 loop: CSVRQGYNEQFF. CDR3 nucleotides: TGCAGCGTTAGACAGGGGTACAATGAGCAGTTCTTC.

V and J are TRBV7-2 and TRBJ2-7, with D tentatively TRBD2 (6 bases). Trimming pared 5 bases from V and 5 bases from J, leaving 16 bases between. Germline V gives CDR1 SGHTA, CDR2 FQGNSA. The CDR3 loop spans 14 amino acids. For the CDR3, the DNA is TGTGCCAGCAGCCCTACCGGGGGAATCGACGAGCAGTACTTC. Translating it yields CASSPTGGIDEQYF.

This chain joins TRBV2 and TRBJ1-2, with D possibly TRBD1 on 6 matching bases. This CDR3 region has 14 residues. Trimming took off 1 base at V and 8 bases at J, with 14 bases between the two ends. Germline-derived CDR1 and CDR2 are SNHLY and FYNNEI. CDR3 sequence: CASSEVRGRLGYTF. The CDR3 bases are TGTGCCAGCAGTGAAGTGCGGGGGCGACTAGGCTACACCTTC.

CDR3 sequence reads: CSVGRASTDTQYF. For the CDR3, the DNA is TGCAGCGTTGGTCGGGCCAGCACAGATACGCAGTATTTT. The chain uses TRBV29-1 and TRBJ2-3, with no clear D. The CDR3 sequence is 13 residues long. The germline V gene has CDR1 SQVTM and CDR2 ANQGSEA. V gave up 4 bases and J gave up 0 bases, with 8 bases separating them.

The chain employs TRBV20-1 and TRBJ2-2; TRBD2 matches at 10 bases. Germline V gene data show CDR1 as DFQATT and CDR2 as SNEGSKA (reference sequence). Trimming took 3 bases from V and 4 from J; bases not matched to a gene: 2. The CDR3 runs to 14 residues. The CDR3 spells CSARWTSGTGELFF. CDR3 sequence (DNA): TGCAGTGCTAGGTGGACTAGCGGCACCGGGGAGCTGTTTTTT.